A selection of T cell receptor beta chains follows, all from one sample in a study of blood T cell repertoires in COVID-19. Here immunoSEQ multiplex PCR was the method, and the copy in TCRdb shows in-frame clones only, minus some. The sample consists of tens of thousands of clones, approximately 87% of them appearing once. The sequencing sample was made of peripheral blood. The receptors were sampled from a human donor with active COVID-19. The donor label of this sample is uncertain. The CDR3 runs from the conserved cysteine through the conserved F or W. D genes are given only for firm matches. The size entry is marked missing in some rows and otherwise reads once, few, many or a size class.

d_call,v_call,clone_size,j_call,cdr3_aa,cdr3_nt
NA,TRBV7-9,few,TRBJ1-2,CASSSNSYPNYGYTF,TGTGCCAGCAGTTCAAACAGTTACCCTAACTATGGCTACACCTTC
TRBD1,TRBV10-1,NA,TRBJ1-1,CASKGTGAGAFF,TGCGCCAGCAAAGGGACAGGGGCTGGGGCTTTCTTT
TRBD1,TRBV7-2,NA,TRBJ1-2,CASSGRQGARGYTF,TGTGCCAGCAGCGGGCGACAGGGGGCGCGTGGCTACACCTTC
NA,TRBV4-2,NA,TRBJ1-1,CASSPPGTEAFF,TGTGCCAGCAGCCCCCCGGGGACTGAAGCTTTCTTT
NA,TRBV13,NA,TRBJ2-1,CASSPEGTRLLGNEQFF,TGTGCCAGCAGCCCGGAAGGGACTCGCCTTTTGGGGAATGAGCAGTTCTTC
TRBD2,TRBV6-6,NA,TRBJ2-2,CASTERGIGTGELFF,TGTGCCAGCACGGAGCGGGGGATCGGCACCGGGGAGCTGTTTTTT
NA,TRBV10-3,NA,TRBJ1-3,CAIRRQVFSGNTIYF,TGTGCCATCAGAAGACAGGTTTTCTCTGGAAACACCATATATTTT
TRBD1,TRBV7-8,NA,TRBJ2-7,CASSSPLGTAYEQYF,TGTGCCAGCAGCAGCCCTCTTGGGACAGCCTACGAGCAGTACTTC
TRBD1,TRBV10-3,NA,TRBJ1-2,CATQPTGGNGYTF,TGTGCCACCCAACCGACAGGGGGCAATGGCTACACCTTC
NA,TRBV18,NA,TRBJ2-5,CASSLARRDTQETQYF,TGTGCCAGCTCACTGGCCCGCCGGGACACTCAAGAGACCCAGTACTTC
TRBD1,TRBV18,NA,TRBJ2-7,CASSPPLQGAYEQYF,TGTGCCAGCTCACCACCGTTACAGGGGGCTTACGAGCAGTACTTC
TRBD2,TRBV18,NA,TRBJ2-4,CASSPGRDIQYF,TGTGCCAGCTCACCGGGGAGGGACATTCAGTACTTC
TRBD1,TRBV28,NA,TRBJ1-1,CASSLWDRGGNEAFF,TGTGCCAGCAGTTTATGGGACAGGGGGGGAAATGAAGCTTTCTTT
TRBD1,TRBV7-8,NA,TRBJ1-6,CASSILDREENSPLHF,TGTGCCAGCAGCATCCTGGACAGGGAGGAAAATTCACCCCTCCACTTT
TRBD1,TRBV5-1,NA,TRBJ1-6,CASRLQTGTRSPLHF,TGCGCCAGCCGCCTACAGACAGGGACGAGGTCACCCCTCCACTTT
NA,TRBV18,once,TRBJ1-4,CASSPLPANEKLFF,TGTGCCAGCTCACCTCTTCCTGCTAATGAAAAACTGTTTTTT
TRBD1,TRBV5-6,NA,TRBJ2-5,CASSLSTGVPSQETQYF,TGTGCCAGCAGCTTGTCTACAGGGGTTCCATCCCAAGAGACCCAGTACTTC
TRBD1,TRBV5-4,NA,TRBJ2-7,CASSRGQGRSEQYF,TGTGCCAGCAGCCGCGGACAGGGTAGATCGGAGCAGTACTTC
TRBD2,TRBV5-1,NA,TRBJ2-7,CASSPGGYEQYF,TGCGCCAGCAGCCCGGGGGGCTACGAGCAGTACTTC
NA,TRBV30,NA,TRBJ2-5,CAWMGGYRDREVKETQYF,TGTGCCTGGATGGGGGGATACCGGGACAGAGAAGTCAAAGAGACCCAGTACTTC
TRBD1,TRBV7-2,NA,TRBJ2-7,CASSPRTGYEQYF,TGTGCCAGCAGTCCTCGGACAGGGTACGAGCAGTACTTC
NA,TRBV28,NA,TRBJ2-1,CASSFRGRSSYNEQFF,TGTGCCAGCAGTTTCAGGGGCCGGAGCTCCTACAATGAGCAGTTCTTC
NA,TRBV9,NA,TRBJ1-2,CASSPGTEEGYTF,TGTGCCAGCAGCCCAGGAACGGAAGAAGGCTACACCTTC
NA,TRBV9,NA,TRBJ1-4,CASSVGSQGGYEKLFF,TGTGCCAGCAGCGTAGGCAGCCAGGGTGGATATGAAAAACTGTTTTTT
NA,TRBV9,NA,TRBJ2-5,CASSVVDSYQETQYF,TGTGCCAGCAGCGTAGTTGACAGTTATCAAGAGACCCAGTACTTC
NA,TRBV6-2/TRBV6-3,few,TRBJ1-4,CASSQQGGTNEKLFF,TGTGCCAGCAGTCAACAGGGCGGAACTAATGAAAAACTGTTTTTT
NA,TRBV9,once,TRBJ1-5,CASSVEGGNQPQHF,TGTGCCAGCAGCGTAGAAGGGGGCAATCAGCCCCAGCATTTT
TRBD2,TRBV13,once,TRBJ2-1,CASSLGTSGSYNEQFF,TGTGCCAGCAGCCTGGGGACTAGCGGCTCCTACAATGAGCAGTTCTTC
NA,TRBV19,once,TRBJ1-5,CASSRTSSHSNQPQHF,TGTGCCAGTAGTAGGACATCTTCTCATAGCAATCAGCCCCAGCATTTT
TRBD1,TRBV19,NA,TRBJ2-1,CASTGQVYNEQFF,TGTGCCAGTACTGGACAGGTCTACAATGAGCAGTTCTTC
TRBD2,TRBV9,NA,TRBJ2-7,CASSGSGGLGRREQYF,TGTGCCAGCAGCGGTAGCGGGGGTCTCGGAAGACGCGAGCAGTACTTC